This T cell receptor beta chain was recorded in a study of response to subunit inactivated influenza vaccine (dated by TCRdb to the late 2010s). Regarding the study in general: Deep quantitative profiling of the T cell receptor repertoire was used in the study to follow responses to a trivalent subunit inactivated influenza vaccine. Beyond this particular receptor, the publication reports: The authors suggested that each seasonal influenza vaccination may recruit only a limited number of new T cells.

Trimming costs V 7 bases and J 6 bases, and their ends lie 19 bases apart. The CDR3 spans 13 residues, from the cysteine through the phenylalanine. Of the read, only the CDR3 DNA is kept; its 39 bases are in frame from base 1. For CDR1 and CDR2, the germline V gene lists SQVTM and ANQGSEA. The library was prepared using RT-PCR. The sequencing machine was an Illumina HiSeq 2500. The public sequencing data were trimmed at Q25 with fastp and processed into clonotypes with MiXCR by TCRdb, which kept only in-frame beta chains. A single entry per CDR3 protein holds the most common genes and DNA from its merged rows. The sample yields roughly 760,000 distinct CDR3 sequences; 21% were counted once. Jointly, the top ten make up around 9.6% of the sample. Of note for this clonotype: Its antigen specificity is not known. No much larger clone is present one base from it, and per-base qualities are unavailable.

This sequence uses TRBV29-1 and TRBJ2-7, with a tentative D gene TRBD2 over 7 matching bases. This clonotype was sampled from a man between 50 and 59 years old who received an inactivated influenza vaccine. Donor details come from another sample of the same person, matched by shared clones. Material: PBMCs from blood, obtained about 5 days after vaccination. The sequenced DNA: TGCAGCGGCGGACCACAGGGAGGGTCCGAGCAGTACTTC. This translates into CSGGPQGGSEQYF.